Reported below is one T cell receptor (beta chain). This record comes from a study of Graves' ophthalmopathy and Graves' hyperthyroidism. The sequenced template was RNA, covering the TCR beta CDR3 region. RT-PCR in the first round used HTBI primers; a second-round multiplex PCR followed. TCRdb fed the multiplex PCR reads into MiXCR, producing one record per CDR3 protein. Among about 740,000 distinct CDR3 sequences, 35% to 50% were seen once, and the ten largest hold roughly 46%. Germline CDR1 is MGHDK and CDR2 is SYGVNS. The V gene lost 3 bases and the J gene lost 4 bases, with 15 bases spanning the gap. The CDR3 spans 15 residues.

The TCR was taken from an adult man with Graves' ophthalmopathy. The sequencing sample was made of peripheral blood. The chain recombines TRBV25-1 with TRBJ1-1; D is undetermined. This CDR3 reads CASSDGWLVATEAFF. In DNA, the CDR3 is TGTGCCAGCAGTGACGGGTGGTTAGTGGCCACTGAAGCTTTCTTT.